These 8 T cell receptor beta chains share one sample of origin, sequenced in a study of cytomegalovirus exposure and HLA in healthy donors. The PCR was carried out with 60 Vbeta primers and 13 Jbeta primers. Only in-frame clones appear in the TCRdb table, and some are missing; sequencing was by immunoSEQ multiplex PCR. The table has fewer than 250,000 clones, roughly 77% seen once. Sequenced sample: PBMCs. Receptors were obtained from a man aged 40-50 years in good health and CMV-seropositive.

The V and J genes are TRBV6-5 and TRBJ1-5; 11 positions match TRBD1. This CDR3 has 13 residues. From germline, CDR1 is MNHEY and CDR2 SVGAGI. The V gene end was trimmed by 5 bases and the J gene end by 11 bases; junction bases not matched to a gene: 5. CDR3 nucleotide sequence: TGTGCCAGCAGTCGGACAGGGGGCAGGTCCCAGCATTTT. This sequence encodes CASSRTGGRSQHF.

This sequence joins TRBV5-1 and TRBJ2-3; 8 positions match TRBD2. This CDR3 is 15 amino acids long. The V segment lost 1 base and the J segment 4 bases; nucleotides outside the gene matches: 5. The germline V gene has CDR1 SGHRS and CDR2 YFSETQ. The chain's CDR3 is CASSLTGGPADTQYF. The CDR3 DNA sequence: TGCGCCAGCAGCTTGACGGGGGGGCCAGCAGATACGCAGTATTTT.

DNA of the CDR3: TGCGCCAGCAGCTTGGCCGGACAGACCTCTGGAAACACCATATATTTT. Translating it yields CASSLAGQTSGNTIYF. The chain is built from TRBV5-1 and TRBJ1-3; a weak D match, TRBD1 (6 bases). The CDR3 has 16 residues. Trimming shortened V by 0 bases and J by 0 bases, and 10 bases separated the two germline ends. Germline CDR1 and CDR2: SGHRS and YFSETQ.

This clone was seen a few times. V and J are TRBV2 and TRBJ2-7; TRBD2 might be the D (6 bases). The V end was cut by 5 bases, the J end by 0 bases, with 8 bases between. CDR1 and CDR2 (germline): SNHLY, FYNNEI. CDR3 length equals 13 residues. CDR3: CASSRDFSYEQYF. The CDR3 nucleotides read TGTGCCAGCAGTCGGGACTTCTCCTACGAGCAGTACTTC.

This clone occurred once. The V gene is TRBV28, the J gene TRBJ2-7; 7 positions agree with TRBD1. CDR3 length: 16 residues. V lost 5 bases and J lost 0; bases outside the gene matches: 10. The germline CDR1 and CDR2 sequences are MDHEN and SYDVKM. CDR3 bases: TGTGCCAGCAGTCCCCGGACAGGCTCGAGCTCCTACGAGCAGTACTTC. Its protein product is CASSPRTGSSSYEQYF.

In its sample, this clone was seen a few times. V is TRBV4-3 and J is TRBJ2-7, with 11 bases lining up with TRBD1. This CDR3 spans 15 amino acids. With V trimmed by 4 bases and J by 3 bases, 5 bases remained unmatched. Germline V CDR1 and CDR2: LGHNA, YSLEER. The CDR3 protein is CASSPGGTGGYEQYF. The CDR3 nucleotides are TGCGCCAGCAGCCCGGGAGGGACAGGGGGCTACGAGCAGTACTTC.

The chain uses TRBV5-1 and TRBJ2-1, with D perhaps matching TRBD2 (7 bases). The CDR3 is 16 residues long. Deletions cut 4 bases from V and 1 base from J, with 15 bases between. Germline values: CDR1 SGHRS, CDR2 YFSETQ. The CDR3 DNA follows: TGCGCCAGCAGCCTGGGGGGGCGGCGGTCCTACAATGAGCAGTTCTTC. It encodes CASSLGGRRSYNEQFF. Combining the CDR3 with reference TRBV5-1 and TRBJ2-1 gives the whole variable domain KAGVTQTPRYLIKTRGQQVTLSCSPISGHRSVSWYQQTPGQGLQFLFEYFSETQRNKGNFPGRFSGRQFSNSRSEMNVSTLELGDSALYLCASSLGGRRSYNEQFFGPGTRLTVL.

This chain links TRBV6-5 with TRBJ2-1; TRBD1 matches 7 bases. The junction had 4 bases not matched to a gene; V was cut back by 2 bases and J by 0 bases. Germline CDR1 and CDR2: MNHEY and SVGAGI. CDR3 size: 16 residues. The CDR3 spells CASSYVGQSSYNEQFF. The CDR3, as DNA: TGTGCCAGCAGTTACGTGGGACAGAGCTCCTACAATGAGCAGTTCTTC.